Following are 28 T cell receptor beta chains from one sample sequenced in a study of blood T cell repertoires in COVID-19. Profiled with immunoSEQ multiplex PCR; TCRdb holds only in-frame clones, not every one. The table has roughly 400,000 clones, about 89% seen once. Material: PBMCs or T cells enriched from blood (not recorded which). The receptors were sampled from a woman in her thirties or forties who had been exposed to COVID-19.

The gene calls are TRBV18 and TRBJ1-2, with 7 bases identical to TRBD1. The germline V gene has CDR1 KGHSH and CDR2 LQKENI. CDR3 length equals 14 residues. V lost 2 bases and J lost 2; bases outside the gene matches: 2. CDR3 DNA sequence: TGTGCCAGCTCACCAATACAGGGGAACTATGGCTACACCTTC. Translation gives CASSPIQGNYGYTF.

The genes are TRBV6-5 and TRBJ1-2; TRBD1 aligns across 9 bases. Germline CDR1 reads MNHEY; CDR2 reads SVGAGI. CDR3 length: 14 amino acids. The ends lost 8 bases at V and 5 bases at J; junction bases unmatched: 9. This chain's CDR3 is CASRPPGQGYGYTF. The CDR3 nucleotides read TGTGCCAGCCGTCCACCAGGACAGGGGTATGGCTACACCTTC.

The chain employs TRBV19 and TRBJ2-7; the D is unclear. V gave up 4 bases and J gave up 2 bases, with 6 bases separating them. Germline V gene lookup returns CDR1 LNHDA and CDR2 SQIVND (reference sequence). The CDR3 loop spans 12 amino acids. The CDR3 region is CASSRDTYEQYF. In DNA form, the CDR3 reads TGTGCCAGTAGTAGAGATACCTACGAGCAGTACTTC.

The J gene is TRBJ1-6, the V gene TRBV7-9, with TRBD1 identical over 10 bases. Trimming took 3 bases from V and 9 from J; bases not matched to a gene: 5. This CDR3 comprises 15 residues. The V gene's germline CDR1 is SEHNR and CDR2 FQNEAQ (reference sequence). CDR3 amino acids: CASSFDRGHSSPLHF. The CDR3 DNA sequence: TGTGCCAGCAGCTTTGACAGGGGGCATAGTTCACCCCTCCACTTT.

The chain employs TRBV3-1 (or the pseudogene TRBV3-2) and TRBJ2-1; tentative D call: TRBD2 (5 bases). The CDR3 has 17 residues. Per germline, CDR1 LGHDT and CDR2 YNNKEL (reference sequence). Trimming shortened V by 2 bases and J by 5 bases, and 19 bases separated the two germline ends. The CDR3 nucleotides read TGTGCCAGCAGCCAAAGAGGTTGGCGTCCCGGGGACAATGAGCAGTTCTTC. Translating it yields CASSQRGWRPGDNEQFF.

The chain uses TRBV7-3 and TRBJ1-2; 7 positions match TRBD1. This CDR3 spans 14 amino acids. Germline values: CDR1 SGHTA, CDR2 FQGTGA. After removal of 5 bases from V and 8 bases from J, the junction contained 11 bases not matched to a gene. The CDR3 loop reads CASSGTTGVGGYTF. In DNA, the CDR3 is TGTGCCAGCAGCGGCACAACAGGGGTAGGAGGCTACACCTTC.

This sequence joins TRBV18 and TRBJ1-2, with TRBD1 matching over 9 bases. V shed 10 bases, J shed 4 bases, and the junction held 10 bases outside the gene matches. The CDR3 spans 14 residues. The germline V gene has CDR1 KGHSH and CDR2 LQKENI. CDR3 nucleotide sequence: TGTGCCACCCAACCGGGACAGGGTTTCTATGGCTACACCTTC. Translating gives CATQPGQGFYGYTF.

The chain recombines TRBV3-1 (or the pseudogene TRBV3-2) with TRBJ2-2, with D unresolved. CDR1 LGHDT and CDR2 YNNKEL come from the germline V gene (reference sequence). Trimming cost V 1 base and J 7 bases, with 13 bases left between them. This CDR3 has 15 amino acids. The CDR3 sequence: CASSQAPESSGELFF. The CDR3 DNA is TGTGCCAGCAGCCAAGCCCCGGAGTCCAGCGGGGAGCTGTTTTTT.

The rearrangement joins TRBV13 to TRBJ1-1, with TRBD1 matching over 9 bases. This CDR3 has 15 residues. CDR1 is PRHDT, CDR2 FYEKMQ, per germline (reference sequence). V lost 5 bases to trimming and J lost 1 base; unmatched junction nucleotides: 5. Written as DNA, the CDR3 is TGTGCCAGCAGCCCAACGGGACAGGGGAACACTGAAGCTTTCTTT. Its protein is CASSPTGQGNTEAFF.

This clone was seen just once. The V call is TRBV3-1 (or the pseudogene TRBV3-2), the J call TRBJ2-7, with 8 bases lining up with TRBD1. This CDR3 has 15 amino acids. V was pared by 4 bases and J by 1 base, with 6 bases of the junction left unmatched. Germline V lookup: CDR1 LGHDT, CDR2 YNNKEL (reference sequence). CDR3 nucleotides: TGTGCCAGCAGCCCACCCGGGACAGGTTCCTACGAGCAGTACTTC. It codes for CASSPPGTGSYEQYF.

V is TRBV6-5 and J is TRBJ2-7; TRBD1 aligns across 8 bases. The germline gives CDR1 MNHEY, CDR2 SVGAGI. V shed 6 bases, J shed 3 bases, and the junction held 7 bases outside the gene matches. The CDR3 runs 14 residues. In DNA, the CDR3 is TGTGCCAGCAGGCCACAGGGGGGAGGCTACGAGCAGTACTTC. Its translation is CASRPQGGGYEQYF.

The chain uses TRBV12-3 or TRBV12-4 and TRBJ1-2; perhaps TRBD1 as D (6 bases). V lost 4 bases, J lost 4 bases, and 10 bases lay in between. This CDR3 is 13 amino acids long. The CDR3, as DNA: TGTGCCAGCAGTTCAGGGGTCGCCTATGGCTACACCTTC. Protein: CASSSGVAYGYTF.

This sequence joins TRBV19 and TRBJ2-4, with D maybe TRBD2 (6 bases). V gave up 1 base and J gave up 6 bases, with 10 bases separating them. The CDR3 covers 14 residues. Germline CDR1 reads LNHDA; CDR2 reads SQIVND (reference sequence). The CDR3 DNA reads TGTGCCAGTAGTATAGGTGTTAGCGGAAACATTCAGTACTTC. It codes for CASSIGVSGNIQYF.

The J gene is TRBJ1-3, the V gene TRBV10-1; TRBD1 is a possible D gene (5 bases). The V gene lost 4 bases and the J gene lost 3 bases, with 13 bases spanning the gap. The CDR3 loop spans 15 amino acids. CDR1 and CDR2 from the germline V gene are WNHNN and SYGVQD (reference sequence). CDR3 DNA: TGCGCCAGCAGTGGACAGTCCCCGAGTGGAAACACCATATATTTT. This codes for CASSGQSPSGNTIYF.

The chain uses TRBV27 and TRBJ1-1, with D maybe TRBD1 (6 bases). Deletions cut 1 base from V and 7 bases from J, with 10 bases between. Germline lookup yields CDR1 MNHEY and CDR2 SMNVEV (reference sequence). The CDR3 sequence is 13 residues long. The CDR3 loop is CASSLLQGGEAFF. The CDR3 nucleotides are TGTGCCAGCAGTTTATTACAGGGCGGTGAAGCTTTCTTT.

CDR3 sequence (DNA): TGTGCCAGCAGACCCACAGGGGATTCGTTCGCCGGGGAGCTGTTTTTT. Amino acid sequence: CASRPTGDSFAGELFF. This rearrangement joins TRBV7-2 to TRBJ2-2, with 7 nucleotides matching TRBD1. Germline V CDR1 and CDR2: SGHTA, FQGNSA. Trimming cost V 6 bases and J 6 bases; bases outside gene matches: 13. The CDR3 is 16 amino acids. Full variable domain (outside the CDR3, taken from reference TRBV7-2 and TRBJ2-2): GAGVSQSPSNKVTEKGKDVELRCDPISGHTALYWYRQSLGQGLEFLIYFQGNSAPDKSGLPSDRFSAERTGGSVSTLTIQRTQQEDSAVYLCASRPTGDSFAGELFFGEGSRLTVL.

V is TRBV9 and J is TRBJ2-3; D may be TRBD1 (6 bases). V was pared by 0 bases and J by 2 bases, with 13 bases between. From germline, CDR1 is SGDLS and CDR2 YYNGEE. The CDR3 runs to 16 residues. The CDR3 sequence is CASSVGVGGLTDTQYF. CDR3 nucleotide sequence: TGTGCCAGCAGCGTAGGGGTAGGGGGTCTCACAGATACGCAGTATTTT.

This clone appeared once. The J gene is TRBJ2-5, the V gene TRBV7-6; 14 positions agree with TRBD2. The CDR3 consists of 17 residues. The germline gives CDR1 SGHVS, CDR2 FNYEAQ. V dropped 5 bases and J dropped 4; count of bases not matched to a gene: 9. For the CDR3, the DNA is TGTGCCAGCAGCGCCTGGACTAGCGGGAGGAACCCAGAGACCCAGTACTTC. As protein: CASSAWTSGRNPETQYF.

This clone was recorded only once. CDR3 DNA: TGTGCCAGCAGTCTTAAGACAGGGAGCAATCAGCCCCAGCATTTT. Its protein is CASSLKTGSNQPQHF. This chain connects TRBV2 to TRBJ1-5, with 7 bases that match TRBD1. V lost 5 bases to trimming and J lost 1 base; unmatched junction nucleotides: 5. CDR1 SNHLY and CDR2 FYNNEI come from the germline V gene. The CDR3 runs to 15 residues.

The chain joins TRBV6-6 to TRBJ2-7; 9 nucleotides align to TRBD1. Germline V gene data show CDR1 as MNHNY and CDR2 as SVGAGI (reference sequence). The CDR3 is 15 residues long. Trimming removed 0 bases from V and 5 bases from J; junction bases left unmatched: 5. In DNA, the CDR3 is TGTGCCAGCAGTTACTCGATACAGGGGGCCCACGAGCAGTACTTC. It yields the protein CASSYSIQGAHEQYF.

This chain uses TRBV7-2 with TRBJ2-7, with D maybe TRBD1 (5 bases). Germline V gene lookup returns CDR1 SGHTA and CDR2 FQGNSA. There are 14 residues in the CDR3. V lost 2 bases to trimming and J lost 7 bases, with 15 bases between them. The DNA of the CDR3 is TGTGCCAGCAGCTTAACAAAGGGGCAGCGAGAGCAGTACTTC. This encodes CASSLTKGQREQYF.

The chain employs TRBV27 and TRBJ1-4; D ambiguous. V was trimmed by 7 bases and J by 8 bases, leaving 11 bases between them. CDR3 length: 12 residues. Germline V lookup: CDR1 MNHEY, CDR2 SMNVEV (reference sequence). The CDR3 DNA sequence: TGTGCCAGCACATCGGGAGGAGAAAAACTGTTTTTT. The encoded protein is CASTSGGEKLFF.

The chain employs TRBV29-1 and TRBJ2-1, with a tentative D call TRBD1 (6 bases). The V and J ends lost 6 bases and 7 bases respectively, with 25 bases between them. Per germline, CDR1 SQVTM and CDR2 ANQGSEA. The CDR3 runs to 16 residues. The CDR3 sequence is CSVDPGGTPAYNEQFF. CDR3 nucleotide sequence: TGCAGCGTGGACCCGGGTGGGACACCGGCGTATAATGAGCAGTTCTTC.

This sequence joins TRBV30 and TRBJ2-7, with 12 bases that match TRBD2. CDR3 length: 13 amino acids. CDR1 GTSNPN and CDR2 SVGIG come from the germline V gene (reference sequence). V was pared by 3 bases and J by 5 bases, with 2 bases of the junction left unmatched. CDR3 amino acids: CAWSRLAGDEQYF. The CDR3 DNA sequence: TGTGCCTGGAGCCGACTAGCGGGAGACGAGCAGTACTTC.

In this sample, this clone turned up a few times. J is TRBJ1-1 and V is TRBV20-1, with a tentative D call TRBD1 (5 bases). V was trimmed by 1 base and J by 7 bases, leaving 7 bases between them. Germline CDR1 and CDR2: DFQATT and SNEGSKA (reference sequence). The length of the CDR3 is 11 residues. CDR3 in DNA: TGCAGTGCTAGAGGCCAGGGTGAAGCTTTCTTT. It codes for CSARGQGEAFF.

The chain couples TRBV5-4 to TRBJ1-2, with a weak D call TRBD1 (5 bases). Between the trimmed V and J ends, which lost 4 bases and 8 bases, there was a span of 21 bases. The germline CDR1 and CDR2 sequences are SGHNT and YYREEE (reference sequence). CDR3 length: 15 amino acids. The CDR3 loop is CASSPSGLLIGGYTF. In nucleotides, the CDR3 is TGTGCCAGCAGCCCCTCGGGACTTCTCATAGGAGGCTACACCTTC.

This CDR3 reads CASRLEGRNNEKLFF. The CDR3 DNA reads as TGTGCCAGTCGACTGGAGGGACGGAATAATGAAAAACTGTTTTTT. This rearrangement joins TRBV19 to TRBJ1-4; the D gene is possibly TRBD1 (5 bases). Germline CDR1 and CDR2: LNHDA and SQIVND (reference sequence). V was trimmed by 8 bases and J by 4 bases, leaving 17 bases between them. CDR3 size: 15 residues.

In DNA form, the CDR3 reads TGTGCCAGTAAACCGGGATTCACAGATACGCAGTATTTT. Protein sequence: CASKPGFTDTQYF. The chain couples TRBV19 to TRBJ2-3, with a tentative D call TRBD2 (5 bases). The V end lost 7 bases, the J end lost 2 bases, and 10 bases lay between the germline ends. This CDR3 has 13 residues. The V gene's germline CDR1 is LNHDA and CDR2 SQIVND (reference sequence).